This T cell receptor (beta chain) was recorded in a study of blood T cell repertoires in COVID-19 (dated by TCRdb to 2019 to 2021). Regarding the complete study: Recovered participants in ImmuneRACE Cohort 3 were defined by two consecutive negative NP/OP PCR tests, clearance by a healthcare professional, or resolution of symptoms. HLA class I and class II types, where available, came from metadata supplied by the sample provider rather than from assay-based typing. The collaborator samples originated in the United States, Italy and Spain and spanned the acute and convalescent phases of COVID-19. The repertoires were released in a freely available public database intended as a resource for research on the immune response to SARS-CoV-2. The dataset comprised deeply sampled blood TCRbeta repertoires from subjects exposed to, actively infected with, or recovered from COVID-19. The samples were drawn from two sources: the first 160 participants of the ongoing ImmuneRACE study, and fewer than 1,500 subjects contributed by 6 global collaborators. Nearly every sample came with metadata listing a de-identified subject ID, COVID-19 status, age in years and sex. The prospective study material was composed of cDNA or gDNA derived from T cells, B-cell-depleted T cells, or PBMCs.

In the prospective study, participants were about 18 to 95 years old, resided in fewer than 25 geographic areas of the United States, and were enrolled through a virtual design. To assign participants to cohorts, the prospective study relied on clinical history that participants themselves reported in a screening survey and a study questionnaire. In the prospective study, mobile phlebotomists collected whole blood, serum and a nasopharyngeal or oropharyngeal swab from each participant. Over a 2-month period, participants in the prospective study had the option of providing additional blood draws and questionnaires. Before DNA extraction, blood samples from the prospective study were shipped at room temperature or frozen. TCRbeta CDR3 regions were amplified from genomic DNA by means of the immunoSEQ Assay, a bias-controlled multiplex PCR. The source study handled its data this way. Nucleated cell counts per sample were estimated from amplification of reference gene primers within the assay. Sequence reads were collapsed and filtered to measure the absolute abundance of every unique TCRbeta CDR3 rearrangement. Productive Simpson clonality was computed per sample as the square root of Simpson's diversity index over productive rearrangements. TCRdb's version of the immuneACCESS table is confined to in-frame rearrangements and falls short of the full clone set. An unresolved V gene accounts for under half of the shortfall where checked; the remainder is of unknown origin. D and trimming were read from the DNA, whereas the V and J calls and clone size are those reported in that table. The table for this sample lists 210,000 or so clones; approximately 87% of them were counted only once. The ten most abundant clones make up approximately 3% of the sample.

What the authors observed across the whole study: The amount of clinical and demographic metadata varied by source and participant and was provided uncurated.

The CDR3 holds 14 amino acids from the cysteine to the phenylalanine. The sequence is cut down to CDR3 DNA, 42 bases in frame from base 1. A distance of 16 bases separates the germline ends of V and J, which lose 9 bases and 4 bases respectively. As regards this clone: The target of this receptor is not known. No much larger clone exists at a distance of one base, and base qualities are not known.

The sequence links TRBV23-1 to TRBJ1-5; TRBD1 could be the D gene, as 5 bases match. TRBV23-1 is marked as an open reading frame, function uncertain. The receptor comes from a woman aged 45-65 years in a cohort exposed to, infected with or recovered from COVID-19 (not recorded which). The sample consisted of PBMCs or T cells enriched from blood (not recorded which). The CDR3 protein is CARRQSSPNQPQHF. The sequenced DNA is TGCGCCAGAAGACAGTCGAGCCCGAATCAGCCCCAGCATTTT.